Below are 14 T cell receptor beta chains sequenced from a single sample in a study of cytomegalovirus exposure and HLA in healthy donors. The PCR had 60 Vbeta and 13 Jbeta primers. Clones were sequenced by immunoSEQ multiplex PCR, and TCRdb holds only the in-frame ones, with some missing. The sample includes 200,000 to 250,000 clones, more than 75% of them seen just once. The sequencing input was PBMCs. Receptors originate from a human donor in good health.

The chain couples TRBV6-1 to TRBJ2-7; tentatively, D is TRBD1 (5 bases). The CDR3 runs to 13 residues. CDR1 is MNHNS, CDR2 SASEGT, per germline. Deletions cut 6 bases from V and 3 bases from J, with 12 bases between. CDR3 sequence reads: CASRRTGYYEQYF. The DNA for the CDR3 is TGTGCCAGCAGGCGTACAGGATACTACGAGCAGTACTTC.

This chain connects TRBV27 to TRBJ2-7, with 7 positions matching TRBD2. J was trimmed by 7 bases and V by 8 bases; bases with no gene match: 17. Germline values: CDR1 MNHEY, CDR2 SMNVEV (reference sequence). The CDR3 sequence is 15 residues long. This CDR3 reads CASEKGEGPPGEQYF. In DNA form, the CDR3 reads TGTGCCAGCGAGAAAGGGGAGGGCCCCCCCGGAGAGCAGTACTTC.

The chain joins TRBV5-1 to TRBJ2-2; 9 nucleotides match TRBD1. The length of the CDR3 is 16 residues. Germline V CDR1 and CDR2: SGHRS, YFSETQ. J lost 6 bases, V lost 2 bases, and 8 bases had no gene match. CDR3 residues: CASSFTGTGFPGELFF. In DNA form, the CDR3 reads TGCGCCAGCAGCTTTACCGGGACAGGGTTTCCCGGGGAGCTGTTTTTT.

The chain links TRBV7-2 to TRBJ2-7, with 12 bases that match TRBD1. This CDR3 contains 16 residues. Trimming cost V 0 bases and J 4 bases; bases outside gene matches: 4. Germline V CDR1 and CDR2: SGHTA, FQGNSA. CDR3 residues: CASSLAGQGAWYEQYF. The CDR3 DNA follows: TGTGCCAGCAGCTTAGCGGGACAGGGGGCTTGGTACGAGCAGTACTTC.

The chain has TRBV18 and TRBJ2-7, with TRBD1 matching 7 bases. From germline, CDR1 is KGHSH and CDR2 LQKENI. Losses at the gene ends were 2 bases for V and 3 bases for J; bases not matched to a gene: 7. The CDR3 is 15 amino acids. CDR3 residues: CASSPRRQGSYEQYF. The CDR3 coding sequence is TGTGCCAGCTCACCAAGGAGACAGGGTAGCTACGAGCAGTACTTC.

The chain combines TRBV7-9 with TRBJ2-1, with 9 bases matching TRBD2. Germline-derived CDR1 and CDR2 are SEHNR and FQNEAQ (reference sequence). The J segment lost 4 bases and the V segment lost 7 bases, leaving 2 bases of the junction unmatched. The CDR3 is 13 residues long. CDR3 residues: CASTAGGYNEQFF. CDR3 bases: TGTGCCAGCACGGCGGGAGGGTACAATGAGCAGTTCTTC.

This chain connects TRBV27 to TRBJ1-5; TRBD1 might be the D (5 bases). The CDR3 has 13 residues. CDR1 and CDR2 from the germline V gene are MNHEY and SMNVEV (reference sequence). Trimming cost V 5 bases and J 6 bases, with 11 bases left between them. Here the CDR3 reads CASSLQRGQPQHF. The CDR3 DNA is TGTGCCAGCAGTCTCCAAAGGGGTCAGCCCCAGCATTTT.

The J gene is TRBJ2-2, the V gene TRBV6-4, with 9 bases identical to TRBD2. Germline lookup yields CDR1 MRHNA and CDR2 SNTAGT. Trimming took 2 bases from V and 5 from J; bases not matched to a gene: 6. This CDR3 region has 16 residues. DNA for the CDR3: TGTGCCAGCAGTGACACACCTAGCGGGACGACCGGGGAGCTGTTTTTT. Translated, it gives CASSDTPSGTTGELFF.

The chain uses TRBV19 and TRBJ2-3; perhaps TRBD2 as D (6 bases). The CDR3 covers 17 residues. Deletions cut 6 bases from V and 4 bases from J, with 23 bases between. CDR1 LNHDA and CDR2 SQIVND come from the germline V gene (reference sequence). CDR3 nucleotides: TGTGCCAGTAGCTACCCTTCGGATCGGGAGCGATCAGATACGCAGTATTTT. Its protein product is CASSYPSDRERSDTQYF.

This chain links TRBV7-9 with TRBJ1-3, with 11 bases aligning to TRBD1. CDR3 length equals 17 residues. CDR1 and CDR2 from the germline V gene are SEHNR and FQNEAQ (reference sequence). With 1 base clipped from V and 7 bases from J, the junction kept 9 bases outside the gene matches. In nucleotides, the CDR3 is TGTGCCAGCAGCTTAGTGCGCCGGACAGGGGGCCGGAACACCATATATTTT. Its translation: CASSLVRRTGGRNTIYF.

V gene TRBV29-1 combines with J gene TRBJ1-1, with TRBD1 identical over 8 bases. The germline V gene has CDR1 SQVTM and CDR2 ANQGSEA. V lost 6 bases and J lost 0; bases outside the gene matches: 3. The CDR3 has 13 residues. The CDR3 reads CSVGTGVNTEAFF. CDR3 in DNA: TGCAGCGTGGGGACAGGAGTGAACACTGAAGCTTTCTTT.

The V gene is TRBV25-1, the J gene TRBJ1-5; D is unresolved. V was cut by 1 base and J by 4 bases, with 14 bases left in between. Germline CDR1 MGHDK, CDR2 SYGVNS. The CDR3 spans 16 residues. The CDR3, as DNA: TGTGCCAGCAGTGAATTGGCATGGCCGTCTAATCAGCCCCAGCATTTT. It is translated as CASSELAWPSNQPQHF.

The chain employs TRBV29-1 and TRBJ1-2, with TRBD1 identical over 7 bases. The CDR3 covers 16 residues. After removal of 4 bases from V and 0 bases from J, the junction contained 11 bases not matched to a gene. The germline gives CDR1 SQVTM, CDR2 ANQGSEA. The CDR3 DNA reads TGCAGCGTTGCGGTCTACAGGGGCCGCTCTAACTATGGCTACACCTTC. Translated: CSVAVYRGRSNYGYTF.

The chain combines TRBV2 with TRBJ2-2; D gene uncertain. The germline V gene encodes CDR1 SNHLY and CDR2 FYNNEI. The CDR3 has 11 residues. V shed 7 bases and J shed 7 bases, with 7 bases lying between them. The CDR3 spells CASTGYGELFF. In nucleotides, the CDR3 is TGTGCCAGCACAGGATACGGGGAGCTGTTTTTT.